One sample yielded the 19 T cell receptor beta chains listed below, sequenced in a study of blood T cells in healthy people across ages. The second PCR ran about 6 to 11 cycles with a sample-barcoded 5' primer and J-beta primers. TCRdb used MiXCR to reprocess the 5' RACE reads, holding one entry per CDR3 protein. This sample has over 450,000 distinct CDR3 sequences; 20% to 30% occur once, and the top ten carry roughly 10%. The same sample was also studied in work on T cells of mothers and their children.

The sequencing sample was made of blood. The receptors derive from a boy younger than 18 in good health.

J is TRBJ2-7 and V is TRBV7-8; 8 nucleotides agree with TRBD1. In germline, CDR1 is SGHVS, CDR2 FQNEAQ. CDR3 length: 14 amino acids. The V and J ends lost 3 bases and 3 bases, in that order; junction bases with no gene match: 4. CDR3 in amino acids: CASSFDRGGYEQYF. CDR3 in DNA: TGTGCCAGCAGCTTCGACAGGGGAGGCTACGAGCAGTACTTC.

The genes are TRBV29-1 and TRBJ2-1; D not certain. The CDR3 runs 14 residues. Germline CDR1 reads SQVTM; CDR2 reads ANQGSEA. Trimming pared 6 bases from V and 0 bases from J, leaving 12 bases between. The CDR3 coding sequence is TGCAGCGTGGACCCTGATAGCTCCTACAATGAGCAGTTCTTC. Translated: CSVDPDSSYNEQFF.

The chain has TRBV18 and TRBJ2-1; TRBD2 agrees at 7 bases. CDR3 length: 15 amino acids. The V gene end was trimmed by 1 base and the J gene end by 7 bases; junction bases not matched to a gene: 7. Per the germline V gene, CDR1 is KGHSH and CDR2 is LQKENI. CDR3 coding DNA: TGTGCCAGCTCACCACAAACCGTCGGGAGGAATGAGCAGTTCTTC. It codes for CASSPQTVGRNEQFF.

The chain carries TRBV29-1 and TRBJ1-2; D is ambiguous. CDR1 SQVTM and CDR2 ANQGSEA come from the germline V gene. Deletions cut 4 bases from V and 7 bases from J, with 16 bases between. This CDR3 spans 13 amino acids. The CDR3 region is CSVVIVDHIGYTF. The CDR3 DNA follows: TGCAGCGTTGTTATTGTGGACCATATTGGCTACACCTTC.

This clonotype was counted between two and nine times. The chain joins TRBV7-2 to TRBJ2-7; no firm D call. There are 20 residues in the CDR3. V dropped 0 bases and J dropped 6 bases, with 30 bases sitting between them. Germline lookup yields CDR1 SGHTA and CDR2 FQGNSA. The CDR3 region is CASSLAPSERAFLPHLEQYF. CDR3 nucleotide sequence: TGTGCCAGCAGCTTAGCCCCGAGTGAGCGAGCGTTCTTACCCCATCTCGAGCAGTACTTC.

The gene calls are TRBV12-3 or TRBV12-4 and TRBJ2-1; 8 positions agree with TRBD2. After removal of 1 base from V and 1 base from J, the junction contained 15 bases not matched to a gene. The CDR3 has 20 residues. This CDR3 reads CASSLVLARRGGFSYNEQFF. Written as DNA, the CDR3 is TGTGCCAGCAGTTTAGTTTTAGCGCGTCGGGGGGGATTTTCCTACAATGAGCAGTTCTTC.

The DNA of the CDR3 is TGTGCCAGCAGAGGCCTAGCGGGAGGCCTGCACGAGCAGTACTTC. This translates into CASRGLAGGLHEQYF. The genes are TRBV27 and TRBJ2-7, with 11 bases fitting TRBD2. V lost 6 bases, J lost 5 bases, and 9 bases stayed unmatched. This CDR3 has 15 amino acids. CDR1 and CDR2 (germline): MNHEY, SMNVEV (reference sequence).

This clonotype was picked up many times. The V gene is TRBV12-3 or TRBV12-4, the J gene TRBJ2-3; 8 bases are a match to TRBD2. V was pared by 7 bases and J by 3 bases, with 9 bases of the junction left unmatched. The CDR3 is 15 amino acids. This CDR3 is CASKHTSGRTDTQYF. CDR3 nucleotides: TGTGCCAGCAAACACACTAGCGGAAGGACAGATACGCAGTATTTT.

This chain joins TRBV7-2 and TRBJ1-5, with 7 bases lining up with TRBD1. The CDR3 is 15 amino acids. Trimming cost V 6 bases and J 1 base; bases outside gene matches: 6. Per germline, CDR1 SGHTA and CDR2 FQGNSA. CDR3 DNA sequence: TGTGCCAGCAGACCGACAGGGTCAAGCAATCAGCCCCAGCATTTT. Translation: CASRPTGSSNQPQHF.

This clonotype was counted a few times. V is TRBV15 and J is TRBJ1-5, with D unclear. V lost 0 bases and J 7 bases, leaving 7 bases between the germline ends. The CDR3 is made up of 13 amino acids. From germline, CDR1 is LNHNV and CDR2 YYDKDF (reference sequence). The CDR3 sequence: CATSRDSGQPQHF. The CDR3 DNA sequence: TGTGCCACCAGCAGAGATTCTGGACAGCCCCAGCATTTT.

The J gene is TRBJ2-1, the V gene TRBV12-3 or TRBV12-4; D may be TRBD2 (6 bases). The CDR3 totals 14 residues. V gave up 2 bases and J gave up 12 bases, with 17 bases separating them. For the CDR3, the DNA is TGTGCCAGCAGTTTATCGGTTAGCGGCCTCAGGCAGTTCTTC. Its translation: CASSLSVSGLRQFF.

The chain couples TRBV5-1 to TRBJ2-5, with a possible D match to TRBD2 (6 bases). Germline V gene sequence: CDR1 SGHRS, CDR2 YFSETQ. Trimming removed 0 bases at V and 5 bases at J, with 11 bases between. CDR3 length: 14 amino acids. The chain's CDR3 is CASSLARGAETQYF. The DNA of the CDR3 is TGCGCCAGCAGCTTGGCGCGGGGAGCGGAGACCCAGTACTTC.

This clonotype was observed a handful of times. The rearrangement uses TRBV7-3 and TRBJ2-5, with D tentatively TRBD2 (6 bases). With 3 bases removed from V and 3 bases from J, the gap between germline ends came to 8 bases. Germline V gene lookup returns CDR1 SGHTA and CDR2 FQGTGA. The CDR3 extends over 13 amino acids. CDR3 amino acids: CASSFIAEETQYF. In DNA form, the CDR3 reads TGTGCCAGCAGCTTTATAGCGGAAGAGACCCAGTACTTC. The full variable domain, with the rest looked up from reference TRBV7-3 and TRBJ2-5, is GAGVSQTPSNKVTEKGKYVELRCDPISGHTALYWYRQSLGQGPEFLIYFQGTGAADDSGLPNDRFFAVRPEGSVSTLKIQRTERGDSAVYLCASSFIAEETQYFGPGTRLLVL.

The chain joins TRBV7-8 to TRBJ2-4; TRBD2 matches at 7 bases. Germline CDR1 and CDR2: SGHVS and FQNEAQ. The CDR3 has 16 amino acids. V gave up 5 bases and J gave up 0 bases; unmatched junction bases: 7. CDR3 nucleotide sequence: TGTGCCAGCAGCCTCGGGACTATCCTAGCCAAAAACATTCAGTACTTC. It specifies CASSLGTILAKNIQYF.

The CDR3 spells CASSLAQGVSNEKLFF. In nucleotides, the CDR3 is TGTGCCAGCAGCCTAGCACAGGGGGTTTCTAATGAAAAACTGTTTTTT. V and J are TRBV28 and TRBJ1-4, with 8 bases aligning to TRBD1. The CDR3 runs 16 residues. In germline, CDR1 is MDHEN, CDR2 SYDVKM. The V segment lost 6 bases and the J segment 3 bases; nucleotides outside the gene matches: 9.

This clonotype was counted between two and nine times. The chain is built from TRBV7-9 and TRBJ2-5; TRBD2 matches 7 bases. The germline V gene has CDR1 SEHNR and CDR2 FQNEAQ (reference sequence). V shed 10 bases, J shed 2 bases, and the junction held 7 bases outside the gene matches. This CDR3 contains 13 residues. The CDR3 spells CATSGGLQETQYF. The CDR3 bases are TGTGCCACCTCGGGGGGACTACAAGAGACCCAGTACTTC.

This clonotype was seen a few times. This rearrangement joins TRBV5-5 to TRBJ2-1; TRBD2 aligns across 7 bases. The J segment lost 10 bases and the V segment lost 6 bases, leaving 19 bases of the junction unmatched. This CDR3 is 16 amino acids long. Germline CDR1 reads SGHKS; CDR2 reads YYEKEE (reference sequence). CDR3 loop: CASNPLGRGFRGEQFF. CDR3 sequence (DNA): TGTGCCAGCAACCCCTTGGGGCGGGGGTTCCGGGGGGAGCAGTTCTTC.

V and J are TRBV27 and TRBJ2-7, with 8 bases identical to TRBD1. The CDR3 runs to 13 residues. V was pared by 10 bases and J by 4 bases, with 9 bases of the junction left unmatched. Germline CDR1 MNHEY, CDR2 SMNVEV (reference sequence). CDR3 DNA sequence: TGTGCCACCACGGACAGGGCATCTTACGAGCAGTACTTC. Its protein is CATTDRASYEQYF.

Comment on this clonotype: The junction and the germline gene differ at one end; a read error may be behind it. This chain joins TRBV27 and TRBJ1-4; 7 nucleotides match TRBD1. This CDR3 is built from 16 residues. CDR1 is MNHEY, CDR2 SMNVEV, per germline (reference sequence). The CDR3 DNA sequence: TGTGCCAGCAGTTTAGGACAGGCCCTTGTTAATGAAAAACTGTTTTTC. It yields the protein CASSLGQALVNEKLFF.